The T cell receptor beta chain under discussion was sequenced for a study of a mutant IDH1 vaccine in newly diagnosed glioma. The overall study: Patients were started on vaccination 4-6 weeks after radiotherapy alone, or with temozolomide cycles. Previous care, which was radiotherapy, temozolomide, or both, most often involved both.

The time point denotes: week 47, end of study. Each dose of the vaccine consisted of 300 ug of mutant IDH1 20-mer peptide, with topical imiquimod. This CDR3 region has 15 residues. Germline-derived CDR1 and CDR2 are LNHNV and YYDKDF (reference sequence). V dropped 0 bases and J dropped 2 bases, with 8 bases sitting between them. This clone was detected a few times. The antigen is not known. Assay used: immunoSEQ multiplex PCR; TCRdb lists only in-frame clones, some missing. The sample comprises fewer than 70,000 clones, roughly four fifths of which are singletons, and 3.5% to 4% rests with the top ten.

The chain has TRBV15 and TRBJ1-3; no definite D call. This sequence was found in a man under 40 with glioma. The material was PBMCs, obtained from a glioma patient whose treatment included an IDH1 peptide vaccine. The CDR3 coding sequence is TGTGCCACCAGCAGAGATTGGAGGGCTGGAAACACCATATATTTT. It encodes CATSRDWRAGNTIYF.